The source of this TCR beta chain is a study of T cell responses to AZD1222 COVID-19 vaccine. J was trimmed by 2 bases and V by 6 bases; bases with no gene match: 11. The CDR3 covers 16 residues. Germline V lookup: CDR1 MNHEY, CDR2 SVGEGT. General study results and limits: Only a handful of people who got AZD1222 tested seropositive at baseline. Scientists sampled the repertoires only once the peak T cell response had passed. As reported, nearly half of all spike-specific TCRs target variant regions that are unmutated.

For this clone: Its specificity is not known.

The table came from immunoSEQ multiplex PCR; TCRdb's copy has only in-frame clones and leaves some out. The repertoire consists of approximately 80,000 clones, with around 93% occurring once and the leading ten covering less than 35%. V and J are TRBV6-2 or TRBV6-3 and TRBJ2-7, with 9 bases fitting TRBD2. Sequencing was performed on peripheral blood, taken 28 days after the second AZD1222 dose. The clonotype was recovered from an adult who received the AZD1222 COVID-19 vaccine. As DNA, the CDR3 is TGTGCCAGCAGCCCTAGCGGGATTTTCGTAGCCTACGAGCAGTACTTC. Its translation: CASSPSGIFVAYEQYF.